This TCR beta chain was profiled in a study of molecular identifiers for immune sequencing clone quantification. The study's findings and limits: Detectable among 800,000 to 1,000,000 naive cells, according to reports, was Jurkat TCR RNA spiked in from one cell. Identical barcode-sharing TCR molecules could lead to underestimated sizes for highly expanded clones.

Trimming shortened V by 5 bases and J by 7 bases, and 12 bases separated the two germline ends. The CDR3 is 13 amino acids. From germline, CDR1 is MNHEY and CDR2 SVGAGI. This clonotype was counted at least ten times. As yet, its antigen is unknown. Previously described methods and listed TCR primers produced bulk TCR libraries. TCRdb re-derived calls from the PCR reads in MiXCR, one entry per CDR3 protein. The sample includes about half a million distinct CDR3 sequences, about 20% of them seen just once. A CD8+CD4-CCR7+CD45RA+ phenotype served as the sorting definition for naive CD8 T cells. This sequence was found in a human donor in good health. Some libraries in this study had Jurkat cell RNA spiked in. Sequences were obtained from naive CD8+ T cells from blood, with Jurkat cell RNA spiked in. Sample subset: FACS-sorted CD8+CD4-CCR7+CD45RA+ naive T cells. This rearrangement joins TRBV6-5 to TRBJ1-5, with D perhaps TRBD1 (5 bases). The CDR3 protein is CASSPTEGQPQHF. The CDR3 nucleotides are TGTGCCAGCAGTCCTACAGAGGGGCAGCCCCAGCATTTT.